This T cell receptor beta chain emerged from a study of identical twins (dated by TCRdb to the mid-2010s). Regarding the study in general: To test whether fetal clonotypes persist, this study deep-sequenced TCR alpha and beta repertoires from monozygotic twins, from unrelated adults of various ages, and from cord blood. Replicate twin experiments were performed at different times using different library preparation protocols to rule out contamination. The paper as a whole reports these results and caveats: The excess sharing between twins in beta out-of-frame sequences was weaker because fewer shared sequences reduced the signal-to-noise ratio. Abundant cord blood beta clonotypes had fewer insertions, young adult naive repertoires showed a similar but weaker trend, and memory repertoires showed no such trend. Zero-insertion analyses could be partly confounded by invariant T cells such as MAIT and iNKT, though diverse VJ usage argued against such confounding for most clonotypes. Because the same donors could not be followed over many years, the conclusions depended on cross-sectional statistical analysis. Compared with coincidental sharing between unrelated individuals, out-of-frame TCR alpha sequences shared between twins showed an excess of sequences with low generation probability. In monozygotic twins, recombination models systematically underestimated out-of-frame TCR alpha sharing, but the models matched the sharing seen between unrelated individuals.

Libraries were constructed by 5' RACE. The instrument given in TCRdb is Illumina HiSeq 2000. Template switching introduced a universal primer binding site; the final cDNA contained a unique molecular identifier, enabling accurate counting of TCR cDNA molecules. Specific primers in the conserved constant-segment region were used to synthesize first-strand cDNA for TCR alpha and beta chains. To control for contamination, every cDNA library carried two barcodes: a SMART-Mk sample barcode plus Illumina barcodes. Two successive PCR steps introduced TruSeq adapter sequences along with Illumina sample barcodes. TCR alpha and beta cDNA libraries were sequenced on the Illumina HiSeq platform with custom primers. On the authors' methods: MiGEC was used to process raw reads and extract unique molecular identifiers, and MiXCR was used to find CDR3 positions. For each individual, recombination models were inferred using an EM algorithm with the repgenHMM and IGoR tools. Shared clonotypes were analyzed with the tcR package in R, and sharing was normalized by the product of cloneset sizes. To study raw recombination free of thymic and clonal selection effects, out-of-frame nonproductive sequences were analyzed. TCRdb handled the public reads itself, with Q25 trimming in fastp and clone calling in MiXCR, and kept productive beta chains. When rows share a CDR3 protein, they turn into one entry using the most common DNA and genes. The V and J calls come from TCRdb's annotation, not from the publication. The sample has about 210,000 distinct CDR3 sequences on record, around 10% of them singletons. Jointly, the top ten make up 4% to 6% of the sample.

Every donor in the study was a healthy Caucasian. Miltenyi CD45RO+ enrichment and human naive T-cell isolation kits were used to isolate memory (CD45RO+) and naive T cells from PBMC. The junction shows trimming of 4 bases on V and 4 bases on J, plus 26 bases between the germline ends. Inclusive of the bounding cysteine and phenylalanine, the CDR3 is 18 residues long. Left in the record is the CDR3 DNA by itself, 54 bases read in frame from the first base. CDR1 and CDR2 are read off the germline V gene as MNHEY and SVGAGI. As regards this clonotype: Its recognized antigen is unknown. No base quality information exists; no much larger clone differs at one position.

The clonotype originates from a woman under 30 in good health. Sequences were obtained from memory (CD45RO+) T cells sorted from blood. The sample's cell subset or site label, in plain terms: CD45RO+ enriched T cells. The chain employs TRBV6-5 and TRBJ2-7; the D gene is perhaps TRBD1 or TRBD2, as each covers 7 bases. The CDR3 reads CASSSSGGRRQGPYEQYF. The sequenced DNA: TGTGCCAGCAGTTCCTCCGGGGGGAGGAGACAGGGCCCGTACGAGCAGTACTTC.